These 14 T cell receptor beta chains were sequenced from one sample in a study of blood T cell repertoires in COVID-19. Clones were sequenced by immunoSEQ multiplex PCR, and TCRdb holds only the in-frame ones, with some missing. Of about 86,000 clones listed, roughly 88% are singletons. Input material: peripheral blood. Receptors originate from a woman at least 80 years old with active or convalescent COVID-19.

The chain is built from TRBV5-1 and TRBJ1-2; tentatively, D is TRBD1 (6 bases). CDR1 and CDR2 from the germline V gene are SGHRS and YFSETQ. The ends were cut back, 5 bases at V and 3 bases at J, with 14 bases in the middle. CDR3 size: 14 residues. The CDR3 coding sequence is TGCGCCAGCAGATCTAACAGGGCACACTATGGCTACACCTTC. Encoded protein: CASRSNRAHYGYTF.

The chain uses TRBV5-7 and TRBJ1-5, with TRBD1 identical over 7 bases. Being an ORF, TRBV5-7 has a function that is uncertain. Trimming removed 4 bases from V and 13 bases from J; junction bases left unmatched: 17. The CDR3 totals 15 residues. The CDR3 here is CASSTRDSRLGGQHF. The CDR3 DNA is TGTGCCAGCAGCACAAGGGACAGCCGCTTGGGGGGACAGCATTTT.

The chain employs TRBV5-5 and TRBJ2-1; 8 bases are a match to TRBD1. CDR3 length: 18 amino acids. Germline V gene sequence: CDR1 SGHKS, CDR2 YYEKEE (reference sequence). The V and J ends lost 2 bases and 9 bases, in that order; junction bases with no gene match: 19. The CDR3 region is CASSFRLLPGGEVSEQFF. The CDR3 DNA reads as TGTGCCAGCAGCTTTCGACTACTGCCAGGGGGCGAGGTCAGTGAGCAGTTCTTC.

This chain links TRBV28 with TRBJ1-4; TRBD1 might be the D (6 bases). The CDR3 has 14 residues. Trimming removed 6 bases from V and 7 bases from J, with 15 bases in between. CDR1 is MDHEN, CDR2 SYDVKM, per germline. The CDR3 region has the DNA TGTGCCAGCAGCACGGGACATGTAGGTGAAAAACTGTTTTTT. It is translated as CASSTGHVGEKLFF. Full variable domain (rest looked up from reference TRBV28 and TRBJ1-4): DVKVTQSSRYLVKRTGEKVFLECVQDMDHENMFWYRQDPGLGLRLIYFSYDVKMKEKGDIPEGYSVSREKKERFSLILESASTNQTSMYLCASSTGHVGEKLFFGSGTQLSVL.

This chain uses TRBV3-1 (or the pseudogene TRBV3-2) with TRBJ1-3, with D perhaps TRBD1 (5 bases). The germline V and J ends were trimmed by 1 base and 3 bases, with 7 bases remaining between them. The CDR3 extends over 14 amino acids. Per germline, CDR1 LGHDT and CDR2 YNNKEL (reference sequence). In DNA form, the CDR3 reads TGTGCCAGCAGCCAAGTAGACAGTGGAAACACCATATATTTT. Protein sequence: CASSQVDSGNTIYF.

CDR3 DNA: TGTGCCAGCAGCTTTGACAGGGGTAGTTCACCCCTCCACTTT. Protein sequence: CASSFDRGSSPLHF. This sequence joins TRBV5-6 and TRBJ1-6; 8 bases are shared with TRBD1. The V and J ends lost 2 bases and 9 bases, in that order; junction bases with no gene match: 4. Germline CDR1 is SGHDT and CDR2 is YYEEEE. The length of the CDR3 is 14 residues.

The chain links TRBV6-2 or TRBV6-3 to TRBJ1-5; TRBD1 might be the D (5 bases). The V and J ends lost 0 bases and 2 bases respectively, with 11 bases between them. The CDR3 is 16 amino acids. Per germline, CDR1 MNHEY and CDR2 SVGEGT. The CDR3 spells CASSYSQGRGNQPQHF. The CDR3 region has the DNA TGTGCCAGCAGTTACTCGCAGGGAAGGGGCAATCAGCCCCAGCATTTT.

This sequence joins TRBV19 and TRBJ2-1; D gene unclear. The CDR3 spans 13 residues. Germline CDR1 reads LNHDA; CDR2 reads SQIVND (reference sequence). V dropped 6 bases and J dropped 9 bases, with 15 bases sitting between them. CDR3 DNA sequence: TGTGCCAGTAGCCTGGGCAGGCTGGGTGAGCAGTTCTTC. Amino acid sequence: CASSLGRLGEQFF.

V usage is TRBV5-1 and J usage is TRBJ2-1; 7 bases line up with TRBD1. CDR3 length: 16 amino acids. The germline V gene encodes CDR1 SGHRS and CDR2 YFSETQ. J gave up 0 bases and V 4 bases, and 7 bases lay outside the gene matches. The CDR3 coding sequence is TGCGCCAGCAGCCCGGCCGGGACAGTCTCCTACAATGAGCAGTTCTTC. It encodes CASSPAGTVSYNEQFF.

V gene TRBV2 combines with J gene TRBJ2-7; D perhaps matches TRBD2 (6 bases). The germline V gene has CDR1 SNHLY and CDR2 FYNNEI. There are 14 residues in the CDR3. Trimming pared 6 bases from V and 2 bases from J, leaving 14 bases between. For the CDR3, the DNA is TGTGCCAGCAGGGAGGGGTCAGGTCCCTACGAGCAGTACTTC. As protein: CASREGSGPYEQYF.

This rearrangement joins TRBV24-1 to TRBJ2-2; a weak D match, TRBD2 (5 bases). Germline V CDR1 and CDR2: KGHDR, SFDVKD. The V gene lost 5 bases and the J gene lost 5 bases, with 14 bases spanning the gap. This CDR3 has 15 residues. CDR3 sequence: CATSATAVGTGELFF. The CDR3 DNA follows: TGTGCCACCAGTGCCACAGCGGTAGGGACCGGGGAGCTGTTTTTT.

The rearrangement joins TRBV7-8 to TRBJ1-3; D gene unclear. Trimming took 5 bases from V and 0 from J, leaving 8 bases between them. The CDR3 runs 14 residues. In germline, CDR1 is SGHVS, CDR2 FQNEAQ. The chain's CDR3 is CASSRHNSGNTIYF. Here the CDR3 DNA reads TGTGCCAGCAGCCGACACAACTCTGGAAACACCATATATTTT.

The V call is TRBV30, the J call TRBJ2-7; the match to TRBD2 covers 12 bases. The trim removed 1 base at V and 7 bases at J, leaving 5 bases unmatched. Per germline, CDR1 GTSNPN and CDR2 SVGIG (reference sequence). The CDR3 is made up of 14 amino acids. The CDR3 DNA reads TGTGCCTGGAGTGGACTAGCGGGAGCTGGAGAGCAGTACTTC. Translating gives CAWSGLAGAGEQYF.

The chain joins TRBV7-2 to TRBJ2-5; 8 positions agree with TRBD2. V dropped 6 bases and J dropped 4; count of bases not matched to a gene: 10. CDR1 is SGHTA and CDR2 is FQGNSA in the germline V gene. The CDR3 is 15 residues long. CDR3 sequence: CASSLPGLVVETQYF. DNA for the CDR3: TGTGCCAGCAGTTTACCGGGACTAGTGGTAGAGACCCAGTACTTC.